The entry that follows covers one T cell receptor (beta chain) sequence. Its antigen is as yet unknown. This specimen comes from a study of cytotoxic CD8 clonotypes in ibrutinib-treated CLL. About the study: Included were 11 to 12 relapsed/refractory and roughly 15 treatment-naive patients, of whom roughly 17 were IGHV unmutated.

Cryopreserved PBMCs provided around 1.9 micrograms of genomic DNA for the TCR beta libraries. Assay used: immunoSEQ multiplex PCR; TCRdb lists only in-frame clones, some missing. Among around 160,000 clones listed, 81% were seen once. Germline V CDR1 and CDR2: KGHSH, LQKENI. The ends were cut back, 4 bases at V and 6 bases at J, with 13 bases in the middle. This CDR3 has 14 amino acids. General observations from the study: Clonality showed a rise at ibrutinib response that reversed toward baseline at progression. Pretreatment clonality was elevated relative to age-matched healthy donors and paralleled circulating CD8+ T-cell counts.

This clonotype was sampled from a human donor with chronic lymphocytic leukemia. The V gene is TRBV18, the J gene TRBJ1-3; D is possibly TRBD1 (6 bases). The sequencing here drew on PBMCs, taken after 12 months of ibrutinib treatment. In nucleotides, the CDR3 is TGTGCCAGCTCACTTCAGGGGAAGGAAAACACCATATATTTT. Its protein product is CASSLQGKENTIYF.